The clone carrying this TCR beta chain has at least ten counts. This entry comes from a study of CD8 T cells in ankylosing spondylitis. The CDR3 is made up of 13 amino acids. Germline V gene sequence: CDR1 MGHDK, CDR2 SYGVNS. V was pared by 3 bases and J by 4 bases, with 1 base of the junction left unmatched. TCRdb reprocessed the 5' RACE reads with MiXCR, giving one entry per CDR3 protein. There are fewer than 150,000 distinct CDR3 sequences in the sample; roughly 6.6% occur only once, and over 10% lies in the top ten. The chain couples TRBV25-1 to TRBJ1-1; 8 bases agree with TRBD1. Material: blood, either unsorted or a sorted T cell fraction (not recorded which). This receptor was identified in a female donor with ankylosing spondylitis or in good health (not recorded which). The CDR3 reads CASSDRGLTEAFF. The CDR3 DNA follows: TGTGCCAGCAGTGACAGGGGGCTCACTGAAGCTTTCTTT.